The T cell receptor beta chain described here comes from a study of Graves' ophthalmopathy and Graves' hyperthyroidism. The CDR3 totals 14 residues. V was pared by 4 bases and J by 0 bases, with 7 bases between. CDR1 and CDR2 (germline): LNHDA, SQIVND (reference sequence). Findings and caveats of the study: Ophthalmopathy progression prediction by the model yielded a sensitivity of around 68% and a specificity of under 80%.

At least ten counts were recorded for this clonotype. Its antigen is as yet unknown. Clinical symptoms and serum thyroxine were used for diagnosis; TRAb, thyroid ultrasound and orbital computed tomography were also relied on. As the template, RNA transcripts were used to amplify TCR beta CDR3 regions. HTBI primers were used in a first-round RT-PCR, which preceded a second-round multiplex PCR. One entry per CDR3 protein results from TCRdb running MiXCR on the multiplex PCR reads. The repertoire has under 350,000 distinct CDR3 sequences, about a sixth of them found once; the top ten carry over 9%. The J gene is TRBJ1-5, the V gene TRBV19; the D is unclear. The TCR comes from an adult man with Graves' ophthalmopathy. The source material was peripheral blood. The CDR3 region is CASSRMSSNQPQHF. DNA of the CDR3: TGTGCCAGTAGTAGGATGTCTAGCAATCAGCCCCAGCATTTT.